These 19 T cell receptor beta chains share one sample of origin, sequenced in a study of persistence of HIV-infected CD4 T cells. This was the immunoSEQ version 4 assay in survey mode. Profiled with immunoSEQ multiplex PCR; TCRdb holds only in-frame clones, not every one. The repertoire holds roughly 20,000 clones, with roughly 60% as singletons. Cells were stimulated with overlapping HIV-1 Gag 15-mer peptides. Responding CD4+ T cells were sorted by upregulation of both CD40 ligand and CD69. No antigen is known for these receptors. The sample here was CD4+ T cells sorted from PBMCs after 18-hour stimulation, taken from a patient who received antiretroviral therapy. The receptors were gathered from an adult woman with HIV who was CMV-seropositive.

CDR3 residues: CATSRDRSRNRGRNYGYTF. The CDR3 region has the DNA TGTGCCACCAGCAGAGATCGCTCGAGAAACAGGGGACGGAACTATGGCTACACCTTC. The chain uses TRBV15 and TRBJ1-2; 7 bases fit TRBD1. V trimming: 0 bases; J trimming: 2 bases; junction bases outside the gene matches: 15. Germline CDR1 LNHNV, CDR2 YYDKDF (reference sequence). The CDR3 sequence is 19 residues long.

Here the CDR3 reads CAISLLDTGELFF. In DNA, the CDR3 is TGTGCCATCAGCCTTTTGGACACCGGGGAGCTGTTTTTT. The chain is built from TRBV10-3 and TRBJ2-2; no clear D gene. Trimming took off 6 bases at V and 3 bases at J, with 8 bases between the two ends. Germline lookup yields CDR1 ENHRY and CDR2 SYGVKD. The CDR3 consists of 13 residues.

The V and J genes are TRBV12-3 or TRBV12-4 and TRBJ1-6; D may be TRBD1 (6 bases). V lost 6 bases and J 7 bases, leaving 10 bases between the germline ends. The CDR3 consists of 13 residues. The CDR3 DNA is TGTGCCAGCAGCCGAACAGGGAATTCACCCCTCCACTTT. It is translated as CASSRTGNSPLHF.

The chain links TRBV10-2 to TRBJ1-1; possible D gene TRBD1, 6 bases. The V gene's germline CDR1 is WSHSY and CDR2 SAAADI. The CDR3 spans 14 residues. V was cut by 3 bases and J by 3 bases, with 11 bases left in between. CDR3: CASSDWTEDTEAFF. The CDR3 DNA sequence: TGCGCCAGCAGTGACTGGACAGAGGACACTGAAGCTTTCTTT.

The V call is TRBV7-9, the J call TRBJ2-1, with 9 bases matching TRBD2. The CDR3 has 16 amino acids. The V gene end was trimmed by 8 bases and the J gene end by 4 bases; junction bases not matched to a gene: 12. Looked up from germline, CDR1 is SEHNR and CDR2 is FQNEAQ (reference sequence). The CDR3 loop is CASLEQAGGLYNEQFF. The CDR3 DNA follows: TGTGCCAGCCTAGAGCAAGCGGGGGGCCTGTACAATGAGCAGTTCTTC.

J is TRBJ2-1 and V is TRBV28; 9 nucleotides line up with TRBD1. The trim removed 2 bases at V and 0 bases at J, leaving 8 bases unmatched. Germline V gene data show CDR1 as MDHEN and CDR2 as SYDVKM. The CDR3 spans 18 residues. The CDR3 reads CASSLSSVGQGSYNEQFF. CDR3 nucleotide sequence: TGTGCCAGCAGTTTAAGTTCTGTGGGACAGGGCTCCTACAATGAGCAGTTCTTC.

The chain employs TRBV24-1 and TRBJ1-2; D is possibly TRBD1 (6 bases). CDR1 and CDR2 (germline): KGHDR, SFDVKD. The CDR3 is made up of 15 amino acids. The germline V and J ends were trimmed by 4 bases and 4 bases, with 15 bases remaining between them. The DNA of the CDR3 is TGTGCCACCAGTGACCCCGAGGACAGCGTCTATGGCTACACCTTC. Protein: CATSDPEDSVYGYTF.

The V gene is TRBV7-3, the J gene TRBJ2-4; D is unresolved. The V and J ends lost 4 bases and 7 bases respectively, with 11 bases between them. CDR1 SGHTA and CDR2 FQGTGA come from the germline V gene. The CDR3 spans 13 residues. The CDR3 spells CASSSGFGNIQYF. CDR3 nucleotide sequence: TGTGCCAGCAGCTCGGGTTTCGGGAACATTCAGTACTTC. The full variable domain, its missing parts supplied by reference TRBV7-3 and TRBJ2-4, is GAGVSQTPSNKVTEKGKYVELRCDPISGHTALYWYRQSLGQGPEFLIYFQGTGAADDSGLPNDRFFAVRPEGSVSTLKIQRTERGDSAVYLCASSSGFGNIQYFGAGTRLSVL.

The rearrangement uses TRBV5-1 and TRBJ2-6, with a tentative D call TRBD1 (5 bases). Trimming took 4 bases from V and 0 from J, leaving 20 bases between them. This CDR3 spans 19 amino acids. Germline CDR1 reads SGHRS; CDR2 reads YFSETQ. CDR3 residues: CASSPYLIRQSSGANVLTF. The CDR3 DNA follows: TGCGCCAGCAGCCCTTACCTTATTAGACAGTCCTCTGGGGCCAACGTCCTGACTTTC.

The chain joins TRBV5-1 to TRBJ1-1; maybe TRBD1 (5 bases). Germline lookup yields CDR1 SGHRS and CDR2 YFSETQ. Trimming pared 4 bases from V and 9 bases from J, leaving 22 bases between. The CDR3 loop spans 15 amino acids. CDR3 in amino acids: CASSHDGGTGPKAFF. The CDR3 DNA reads as TGCGCCAGCAGCCACGATGGGGGTACGGGTCCCAAAGCTTTCTTT.

V gene TRBV5-4 combines with J gene TRBJ2-5; perhaps D is TRBD1 or TRBD2 (6 bases each). Germline values: CDR1 SGHNT, CDR2 YYREEE (reference sequence). V lost 5 bases and J 7 bases, leaving 15 bases between the germline ends. The CDR3 runs 13 residues. CDR3 nucleotides: TGTGCCAGCAGGGGGGACATCGGGGGGACCCAGTACTTC. This sequence encodes CASRGDIGGTQYF.

The chain joins TRBV7-8 to TRBJ1-5; D uncertain. The CDR3 is 13 amino acids. From germline, CDR1 is SGHVS and CDR2 FQNEAQ. The ends were cut back, 1 base at V and 4 bases at J, with 5 bases in the middle. The DNA of the CDR3 is TGTGCCAGCAGCTTAGTTGAGAATCAGCCCCAGCATTTT. This codes for CASSLVENQPQHF.

This chain links TRBV20-1 with TRBJ1-1, with D uncertain. This CDR3 has 11 amino acids. The germline CDR1 and CDR2 sequences are DFQATT and SNEGSKA (reference sequence). The germline V and J ends were trimmed by 5 bases and 1 base, with 5 bases remaining between them. The CDR3 spells CSAAGNTEAFF. CDR3 in DNA: TGCAGTGCTGCCGGGAACACTGAAGCTTTCTTT.

The chain combines TRBV6-5 with TRBJ1-1; 9 positions agree with TRBD1. Germline CDR1 is MNHEY and CDR2 is SVGAGI. This CDR3 has 15 amino acids. J was trimmed by 6 bases and V by 6 bases; bases with no gene match: 11. The CDR3 here is CASRYQSTGGSEAFF. DNA for the CDR3: TGTGCCAGCAGGTACCAATCGACAGGGGGTTCTGAAGCTTTCTTT.

This chain uses TRBV5-1 with TRBJ2-5; 8 bases are shared with TRBD1. Germline CDR1 reads SGHRS; CDR2 reads YFSETQ. The CDR3 length is 15 residues. The V and J ends lost 3 bases and 4 bases, in that order; junction bases with no gene match: 8. The CDR3, as DNA: TGCGCCAGCAGCTCCGGGGACAGGTCTTCAGAGACCCAGTACTTC. Its translation is CASSSGDRSSETQYF.

This clone was picked up a small number of times. The chain links TRBV24-1 to TRBJ2-1; 9 positions match TRBD1. CDR3 size: 15 residues. V was clipped by 3 bases and J by 6 bases; unmatched bases: 5. CDR1 and CDR2 from the germline V gene are KGHDR and SFDVKD. This chain's CDR3 is CATSDMGQGGNEQFF. The CDR3 coding sequence is TGTGCCACCAGTGATATGGGACAGGGAGGCAATGAGCAGTTCTTC.

This chain joins TRBV29-1 and TRBJ2-1, with 13 nucleotides matching TRBD2. The CDR3 totals 14 residues. The J segment lost 9 bases and the V segment lost 7 bases, leaving 9 bases of the junction unmatched. Germline-derived CDR1 and CDR2 are SQVTM and ANQGSEA. The CDR3 region has the DNA TGCAGCGCAAAACTAGCGGGGGGGCATGGTGAGCAGTTCTTC. Translated: CSAKLAGGHGEQFF.

The chain combines TRBV25-1 with TRBJ1-5; no clear D gene. Germline V lookup: CDR1 MGHDK, CDR2 SYGVNS. The V gene lost 7 bases and the J gene lost 3 bases, with 10 bases spanning the gap. The CDR3 loop spans 13 amino acids. This CDR3 reads CASKGTANQPQHF. The CDR3 region has the DNA TGTGCCAGCAAAGGCACGGCCAATCAGCCCCAGCATTTT.

Only a few counts were recorded for this clone. The gene calls are TRBV19 and TRBJ1-3, with TRBD1 matching over 8 bases. The CDR3 is 15 amino acids. Germline CDR1 and CDR2: LNHDA and SQIVND (reference sequence). The V segment lost 5 bases and the J segment 7 bases; nucleotides outside the gene matches: 10. The CDR3 protein is CASSPQRTGRNTIYF. CDR3 DNA: TGTGCCAGTAGTCCGCAGAGGACAGGGAGGAACACCATATATTTT.